This T cell receptor beta chain was identified during a study of blood T cell repertoires in COVID-19. About the study: In each case, the material was cDNA or gDNA derived from T cells, B-cell-depleted T cells, or PBMCs.

This CDR3 is 15 amino acids long. CDR1 is SGHKS, CDR2 YYEKEE, per germline (reference sequence). J was trimmed by 3 bases and V by 0 bases; bases with no gene match: 2. As handled by the study authors: Amplification of reference gene primers provided the estimated nucleated cell counts. Clones were read by immunoSEQ multiplex PCR, and TCRdb kept only the in-frame ones, dropping some. Clone size and the V and J calls come from that table; the DNA yielded D and trimming. The sample has 65,000 to 90,000 clones; around 83% are singletons. Sequencing was carried out using peripheral blood. The rearrangement uses TRBV5-5 and TRBJ1-2; TRBD1 matches at 10 bases. The sequence was obtained from a woman of 80 years or more in a cohort sampled during active or convalescent COVID-19. CDR3 residues: CASSLAGTGDYGYTF. The CDR3 coding sequence is TGTGCCAGCAGCTTGGCTGGGACAGGGGACTATGGCTACACCTTC. The full variable domain, rest sourced from reference TRBV5-5 and TRBJ1-2, is DAGVTQSPTHLIKTRGQQVTLRCSPISGHKSVSWYQQVLGQGPQFIFQYYEKEERGRGNFPDRFSARQFPNYSSELNVNALLLGDSALYLCASSLAGTGDYGYTFGSGTRLTVV.